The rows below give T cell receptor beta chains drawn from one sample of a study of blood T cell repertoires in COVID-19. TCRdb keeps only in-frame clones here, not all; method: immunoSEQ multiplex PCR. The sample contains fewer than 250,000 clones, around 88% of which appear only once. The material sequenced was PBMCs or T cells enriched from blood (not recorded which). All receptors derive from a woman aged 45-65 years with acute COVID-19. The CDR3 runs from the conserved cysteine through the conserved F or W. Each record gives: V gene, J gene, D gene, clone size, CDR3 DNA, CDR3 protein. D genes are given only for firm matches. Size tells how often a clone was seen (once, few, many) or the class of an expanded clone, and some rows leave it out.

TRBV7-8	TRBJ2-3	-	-	TGTGCCACAGAGGGGGGGTTTAGCACAGATACGCAGTATTTT	CATEGGFSTDTQYF
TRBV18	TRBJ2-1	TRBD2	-	TGTGCCAGCTCACCACGTCGGGCGGGGGGGAGGAGTGATGAGCAGTTCTTC	CASSPRRAGGRSDEQFF
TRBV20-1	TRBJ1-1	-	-	TGCAGTGCAAGTCCGCACATGAACACTGAAGCTTTCTTT	CSASPHMNTEAFF
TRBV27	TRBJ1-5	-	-	TGTGCCAGCGGGCGGGGGCAGGAACAGCCCCAGCATTTT	CASGRGQEQPQHF
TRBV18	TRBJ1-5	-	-	TGTGCCAGCTCACCCCCAGGAGGGGACAATCAGCCCCAGCATTTT	CASSPPGGDNQPQHF
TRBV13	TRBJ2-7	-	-	TGTGCCAGCAGCTTAGGAGACGGGGGATACGAGCAGTACTTC	CASSLGDGGYEQYF
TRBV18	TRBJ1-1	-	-	TGTGCCAGCTCACGGTCCCAGGGATTGTGGAACACTGAAGCTTTCTTT	CASSRSQGLWNTEAFF
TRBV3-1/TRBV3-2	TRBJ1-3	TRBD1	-	TGTGCCAGCAGCCAAGATCAGACAGGGGGCATTGGAAACACCATATATTTT	CASSQDQTGGIGNTIYF
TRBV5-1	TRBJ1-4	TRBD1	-	TGCGCCAGCAGATCCGGACAGGGGGCGCCTAATGAAAAACTGTTTTTT	CASRSGQGAPNEKLFF
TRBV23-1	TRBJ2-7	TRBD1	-	TGCGCCAGCAGCGGGACGACCGGGACAGGGTCCGTCTACGAGCAGTACTTC	CASSGTTGTGSVYEQYF
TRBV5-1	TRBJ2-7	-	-	TGCGCCAGCAGCTTCGGGGATACCTACGAGCAGTACTTC	CASSFGDTYEQYF
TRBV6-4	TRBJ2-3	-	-	TGTGCCAGCTCAATTCAGGGGCTACCCACAGATACGCAGTATTTT	CASSIQGLPTDTQYF
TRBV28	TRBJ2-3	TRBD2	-	TGTGCCAGCAGTTTATCCCGCCCCGGACGGGAGGGCCTGGATACGCAGTATTTT	CASSLSRPGREGLDTQYF
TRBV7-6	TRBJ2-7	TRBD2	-	TGTGCCAGTAGCGGGGGGGCTTACGAGCAGTACTTC	CASSGGAYEQYF
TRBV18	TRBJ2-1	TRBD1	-	TGTGCCAGCTCACCGAAAGACAGGGCAAATGAGCAGTTCTTC	CASSPKDRANEQFF
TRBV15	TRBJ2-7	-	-	TGTGCCACCAGCAGAACCACAGGGTTGGGGGACGAGCAGTACTTC	CATSRTTGLGDEQYF
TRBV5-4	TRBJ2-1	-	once	TGTGCCAGCAGCAGACTGATAGGCTACAATGAGCAGTTCTTC	CASSRLIGYNEQFF
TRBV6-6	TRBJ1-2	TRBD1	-	TGTGCCAGCAGTGAGACAGGGACGGCCTATGGCTACACCTTC	CASSETGTAYGYTF
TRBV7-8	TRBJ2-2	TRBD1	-	TGTGCCAGCAGTAAGGGGGCGGACACCGGGGAGCTGTTTTTT	CASSKGADTGELFF
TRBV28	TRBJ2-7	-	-	TGTGCCAGCCGTTCTGGGCCAGGTATCGAGCAGTACTTC	CASRSGPGIEQYF
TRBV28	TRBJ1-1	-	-	TGTGCCATTCGCACCCAGGGCCTGAACACTGAAGCTTTCTTT	CAIRTQGLNTEAFF